This note documents a single T cell receptor (beta chain) sequence. The data are from a study of blood T cell repertoires in COVID-19. Study at large: Samples of COVID-19 (acute and convalescent) were obtained from the United States, Italy and Spain. In each case, the material was cDNA or gDNA derived from T cells, B-cell-depleted T cells, or PBMCs.

In the original analysis: Nucleated cell counts were estimated from reference gene primer amplification. The repertoire was sequenced with immunoSEQ multiplex PCR; TCRdb's copy has only in-frame clones and lacks some. The D gene and trimming were derived from the DNA, and the V and J assignments and clone size from that table. The sample carries 120,000 or so clones, around nine tenths recorded once. Trimming stripped 0 bases from V and 7 bases from J, with 8 bases between. CDR1 is SGHRS and CDR2 is YFSETQ in the germline V gene. The CDR3 is 12 amino acids. Specimen: peripheral blood. This receptor was identified in a man aged 50-59 years with acute or convalescent COVID-19. V gene TRBV5-1 combines with J gene TRBJ2-7, with D possibly matching TRBD2 (6 bases). The chain's CDR3 is CASSLDSGEQYF. The DNA of the CDR3 is TGCGCCAGCAGCTTGGATAGCGGAGAGCAGTACTTC. Complete variable domain (other parts from reference TRBV5-1 and TRBJ2-7): KAGVTQTPRYLIKTRGQQVTLSCSPISGHRSVSWYQQTPGQGLQFLFEYFSETQRNKGNFPGRFSGRQFSNSRSEMNVSTLELGDSALYLCASSLDSGEQYFGPGTRLTVT.